The sequence of this T cell receptor (beta chain) was determined in a study of CD8+ T cells in alopecia areata. Study-wide context: Treatment of the treated patients consisted of oral tofacitinib, 5 to 10 mg twice daily. Tofacitinib lasted 6 to 18 months, then 6 months off drug. Among treated patients, severity was scored by affected scalp area percentage. General study points: Lesional tissue from the scalp (especially in alopecia totalis/universalis) showed higher clonality than normal scalp.

The sample holds a few counts of this clone. As yet, its antigen is unknown. Relative to the germline gene, one junction end is altered; a read error may explain this. cDNA serving as the sequencing template came from extracted, reverse transcribed RNA. Profiling relied on immunoSEQ multiplex PCR, and the TCRdb table lists in-frame clones only, not all of them. The top ten hold 16% of the sample, which has about 6,900 clones, approximately 68% seen once. Stated treatment: oral pan-JAK inhibitor, 5-10 mg twice daily. Those with alopecia areata gave lesional scalp punch biopsies and peripheral blood. The clonotype originates from a human donor with alopecia areata. This specimen was skin, taken at week 4, from a patient treated with tofacitinib.

The CDR3 region is CASSEGAKNTRHNEQFF. The CDR3 region has the DNA TGTGCCAGCAGCGAAGGGGCGAAGAACACACGGCACAATGAGCAGTTCTTC. The chain joins TRBV6-1 to TRBJ2-1; D may be TRBD1 (5 bases). Looked up from germline, CDR1 is MNHNS and CDR2 is SASEGT. The CDR3 length is 17 residues.